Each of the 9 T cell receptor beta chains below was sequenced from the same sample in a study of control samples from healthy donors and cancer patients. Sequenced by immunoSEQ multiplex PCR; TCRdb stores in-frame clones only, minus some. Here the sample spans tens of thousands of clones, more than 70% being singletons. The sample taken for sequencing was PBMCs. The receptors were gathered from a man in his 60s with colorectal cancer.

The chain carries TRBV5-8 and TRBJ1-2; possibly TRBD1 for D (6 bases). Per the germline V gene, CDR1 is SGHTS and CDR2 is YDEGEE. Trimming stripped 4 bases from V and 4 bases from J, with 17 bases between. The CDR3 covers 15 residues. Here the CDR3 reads CASSTGRGPPYGYTF. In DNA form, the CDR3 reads TGTGCCAGCAGCACCGGTCGGGGGCCTCCCTATGGCTACACCTTC.

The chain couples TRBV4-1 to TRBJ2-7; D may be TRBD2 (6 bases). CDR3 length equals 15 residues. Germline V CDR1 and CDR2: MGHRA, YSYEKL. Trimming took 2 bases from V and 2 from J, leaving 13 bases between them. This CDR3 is CASSQPRTGAYEQYF. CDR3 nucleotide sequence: TGCGCCAGCAGCCAACCAAGGACGGGAGCCTACGAGCAGTACTTC.

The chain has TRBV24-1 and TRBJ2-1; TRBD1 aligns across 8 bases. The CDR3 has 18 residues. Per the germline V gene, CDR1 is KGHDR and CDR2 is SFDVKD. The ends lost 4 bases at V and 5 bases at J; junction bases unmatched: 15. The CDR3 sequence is CATSDSGGTGGFNNEQFF. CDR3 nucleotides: TGTGCCACCAGTGACTCCGGTGGGACAGGTGGGTTTAACAATGAGCAGTTCTTC.

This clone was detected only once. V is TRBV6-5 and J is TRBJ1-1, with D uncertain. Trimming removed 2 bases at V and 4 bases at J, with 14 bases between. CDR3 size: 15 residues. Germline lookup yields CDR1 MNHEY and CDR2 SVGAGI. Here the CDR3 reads CASSYRGRSGTEAFF. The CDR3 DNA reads TGTGCCAGCAGTTACCGTGGGCGGTCGGGCACTGAAGCTTTCTTT.

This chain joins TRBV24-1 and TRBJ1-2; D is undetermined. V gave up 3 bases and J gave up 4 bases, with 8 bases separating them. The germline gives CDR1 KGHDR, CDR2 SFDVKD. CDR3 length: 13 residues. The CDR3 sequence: CATSDRGSYGYTF. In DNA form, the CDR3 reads TGTGCCACCAGTGATCGCGGCAGCTATGGCTACACCTTC.

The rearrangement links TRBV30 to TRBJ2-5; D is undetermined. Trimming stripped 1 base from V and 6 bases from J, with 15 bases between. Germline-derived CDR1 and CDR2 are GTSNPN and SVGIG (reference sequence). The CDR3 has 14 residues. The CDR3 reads CAWSGQVPGKTQYF. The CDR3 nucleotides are TGTGCCTGGAGTGGGCAGGTCCCAGGAAAGACCCAGTACTTC.

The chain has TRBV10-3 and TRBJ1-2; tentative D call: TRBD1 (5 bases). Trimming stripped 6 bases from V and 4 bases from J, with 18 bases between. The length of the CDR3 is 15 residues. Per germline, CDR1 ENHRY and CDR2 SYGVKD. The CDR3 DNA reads TGTGCCATCAGGAAGACACAGGACCCCTCCTATGGCTACACCTTC. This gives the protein CAIRKTQDPSYGYTF.

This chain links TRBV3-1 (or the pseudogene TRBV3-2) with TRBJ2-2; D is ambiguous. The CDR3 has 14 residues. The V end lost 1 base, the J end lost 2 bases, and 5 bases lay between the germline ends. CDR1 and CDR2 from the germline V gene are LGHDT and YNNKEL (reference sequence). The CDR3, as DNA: TGTGCCAGCAGCCAAGCACTAAACACCGGGGAGCTGTTTTTT. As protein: CASSQALNTGELFF.

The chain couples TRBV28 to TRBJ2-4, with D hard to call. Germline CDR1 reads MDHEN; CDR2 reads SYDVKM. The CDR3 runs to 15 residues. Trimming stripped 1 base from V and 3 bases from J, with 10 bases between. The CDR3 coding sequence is TGTGCCAGCAGTTTATCCGGGTCCTACAAAAACATTCAGTACTTC. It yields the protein CASSLSGSYKNIQYF.